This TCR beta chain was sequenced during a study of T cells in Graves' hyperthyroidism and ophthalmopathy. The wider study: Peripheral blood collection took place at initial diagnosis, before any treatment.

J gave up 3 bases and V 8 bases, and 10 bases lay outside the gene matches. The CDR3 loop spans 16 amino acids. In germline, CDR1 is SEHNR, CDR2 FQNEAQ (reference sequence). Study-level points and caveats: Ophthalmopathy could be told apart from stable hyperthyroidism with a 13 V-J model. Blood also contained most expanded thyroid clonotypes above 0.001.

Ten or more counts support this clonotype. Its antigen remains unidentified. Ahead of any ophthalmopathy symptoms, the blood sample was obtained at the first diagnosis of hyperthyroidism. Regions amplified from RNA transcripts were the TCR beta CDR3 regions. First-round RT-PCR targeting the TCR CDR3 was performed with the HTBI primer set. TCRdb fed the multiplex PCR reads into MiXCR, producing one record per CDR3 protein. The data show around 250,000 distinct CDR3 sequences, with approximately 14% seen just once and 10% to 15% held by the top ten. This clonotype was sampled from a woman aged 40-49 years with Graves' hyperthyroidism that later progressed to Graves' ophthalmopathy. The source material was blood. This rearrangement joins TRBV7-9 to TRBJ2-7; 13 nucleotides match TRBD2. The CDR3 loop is CASVRWRTSGSYEQYF. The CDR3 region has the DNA TGTGCCAGCGTTCGGTGGAGGACTAGCGGGAGCTACGAGCAGTACTTC.